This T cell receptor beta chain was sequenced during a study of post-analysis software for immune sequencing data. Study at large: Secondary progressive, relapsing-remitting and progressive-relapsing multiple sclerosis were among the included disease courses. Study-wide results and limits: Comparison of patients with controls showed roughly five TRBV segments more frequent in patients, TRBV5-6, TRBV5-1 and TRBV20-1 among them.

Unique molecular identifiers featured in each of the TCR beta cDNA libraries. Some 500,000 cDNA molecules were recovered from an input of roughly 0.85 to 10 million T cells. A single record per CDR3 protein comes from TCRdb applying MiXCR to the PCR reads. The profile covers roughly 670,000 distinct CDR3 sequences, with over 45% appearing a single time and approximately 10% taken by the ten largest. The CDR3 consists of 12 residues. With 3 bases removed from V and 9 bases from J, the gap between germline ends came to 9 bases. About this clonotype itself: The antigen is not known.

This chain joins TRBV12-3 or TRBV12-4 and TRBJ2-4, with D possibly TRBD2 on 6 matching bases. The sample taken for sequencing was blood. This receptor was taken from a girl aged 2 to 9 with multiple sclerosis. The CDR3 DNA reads TGTGCCAGCAGTTTCCAGGGAGGCATTCAGTACTTC. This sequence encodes CASSFQGGIQYF.